This TCR beta chain was observed in a study of cytomegalovirus exposure and HLA in healthy donors. This clone was recorded only once. Germline V CDR1 and CDR2: MNHNS, SASEGT. This CDR3 comprises 15 residues. V gave up 11 bases and J gave up 0 bases, with 18 bases separating them. The PCR contained 60 Vbeta and 13 Jbeta primers. TCRdb's copy holds only in-frame clones and misses some; the assay was immunoSEQ multiplex PCR. The sample includes about 85,000 clones, 80% seen only once; the top ten take about a third. The clonotype was recovered from a man aged 50 to 60 in good health and CMV-seropositive. Input material: PBMCs. The V gene is TRBV6-1, the J gene TRBJ2-3; a possible D gene is TRBD2 (6 bases). CDR3 protein: CAGSLGGASTDTQYF. The DNA of the CDR3 is TGTGCCGGCTCCCTGGGGGGAGCTAGCACAGATACGCAGTATTTT.